This TCR beta chain was sequenced for a study of cytomegalovirus exposure and HLA in healthy donors. A note on this clone: Antigen specificity is unknown.

Germline-derived CDR1 and CDR2 are SGHVS and FNYEAQ. Trimming cost V 6 bases and J 4 bases; bases outside gene matches: 8. The CDR3 is made up of 16 amino acids. 60 Vbeta and 13 Jbeta primers were used in PCR. Profiling relied on immunoSEQ multiplex PCR, and the TCRdb table lists in-frame clones only, not all of them. The sample gives 200,000 to 250,000 clones, roughly 87% of which show up once; 4.5% to 6% is in the top ten. Study observations and caveats: Presence/absence analyses rested on an assumption that sequencing depth was roughly uniform across donors.

Sequencing was done on a sample of PBMCs. This chain connects TRBV7-6 to TRBJ2-3; 12 nucleotides line up with TRBD2. This receptor was identified in a woman aged 40 to 49 in good health and CMV-seropositive. The CDR3 region has the DNA TGTGCCAGCAGTCCTAGACTAGCGGGAGCGGCAGATACGCAGTATTTT. This sequence encodes CASSPRLAGAADTQYF.